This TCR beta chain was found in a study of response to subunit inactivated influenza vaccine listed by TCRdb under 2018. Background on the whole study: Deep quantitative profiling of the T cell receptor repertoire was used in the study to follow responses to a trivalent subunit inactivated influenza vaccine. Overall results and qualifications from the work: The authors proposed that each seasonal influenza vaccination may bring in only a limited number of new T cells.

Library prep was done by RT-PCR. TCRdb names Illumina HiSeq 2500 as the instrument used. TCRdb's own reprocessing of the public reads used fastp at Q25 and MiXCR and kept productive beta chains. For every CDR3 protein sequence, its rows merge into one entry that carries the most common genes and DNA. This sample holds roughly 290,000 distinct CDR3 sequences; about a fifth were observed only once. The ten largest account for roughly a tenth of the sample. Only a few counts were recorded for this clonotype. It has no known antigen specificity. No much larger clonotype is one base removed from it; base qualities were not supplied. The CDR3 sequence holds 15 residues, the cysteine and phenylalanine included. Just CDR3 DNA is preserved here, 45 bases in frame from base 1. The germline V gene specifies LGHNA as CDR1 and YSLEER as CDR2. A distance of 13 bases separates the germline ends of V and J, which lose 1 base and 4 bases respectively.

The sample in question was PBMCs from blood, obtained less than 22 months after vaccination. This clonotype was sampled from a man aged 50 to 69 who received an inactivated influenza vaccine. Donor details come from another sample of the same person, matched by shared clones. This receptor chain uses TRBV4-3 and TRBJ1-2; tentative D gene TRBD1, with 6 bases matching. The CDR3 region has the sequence CASSQGTAFAYGYTF. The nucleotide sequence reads TGCGCCAGCAGCCAAGGGACAGCCTTCGCCTATGGCTACACCTTC.